This is a list of T cell receptor beta chains from one sample in a study of blood T cell repertoires in COVID-19. This table comes from immunoSEQ multiplex PCR, and its TCRdb copy is limited to in-frame clones, with some not included. The sample carries about 190,000 clones, approximately 80% recorded once. The source material was PBMCs or T cells enriched from blood (not recorded which). These receptor sequences come from a woman aged 55-70 years with acute COVID-19. The CDR3 runs from the conserved cysteine through the conserved F or W. The D gene is left open where the match is weak. The size field is filled for only some rows; it gives once, few, many or a size class.

>-|TRBV18|TRBJ2-1|-
TGTGCCAGCTCACCAGGTTCGAGGTCCTCCTACAATGAGCAGTTCTTC
CASSPGSRSSYNEQFF
>TRBD1|TRBV7-2|TRBJ1-1|-
TGTGCCAGCAGCTTTCAACAGGGGACTGAAGCTTTCTTT
CASSFQQGTEAFF
>-|TRBV7-6|TRBJ2-5|-
TGTGCCAGCAGCTTAACAGTTAGGGAGACCCAGTACTTC
CASSLTVRETQYF
>TRBD2|TRBV7-8|TRBJ2-2|-
TGTGCCAGCAGCTTAATGACTAGCTTCACCGGGGAGCTGTTTTTT
CASSLMTSFTGELFF
>-|TRBV21-1|TRBJ2-1|-
TGTGCCAGCAGCGAGATAGCGGGAATCAATGAGCAGTTCTTC
CASSEIAGINEQFF
>-|TRBV27|TRBJ2-7|-
TGTGCCAGCATAGGAGGGTACGAGCAGTACTTC
CASIGGYEQYF
>-|TRBV7-9|TRBJ2-7|-
TGTGCCAGCAGCTTTAGTACAGATCGTAACTACGAGCAGTACTTC
CASSFSTDRNYEQYF
>-|TRBV7-9|TRBJ2-1|-
TGTGCCAGCAGCTTATACCTTATGGGGCTCCCGAAGGTCGATGAGCAGTTCTTC
CASSLYLMGLPKVDEQFF
>-|TRBV6-2/TRBV6-3|TRBJ1-6|-
TGTGCCAGCAGTCGGCCAGGGAACTCACCCCTCCACTTT
CASSRPGNSPLHF
>TRBD1|TRBV12-3/TRBV12-4|TRBJ2-5|-
TGTGCCAGCAGTGCGACAGGGGAAGAGACCCAGTACTTC
CASSATGEETQYF
>-|TRBV5-4|TRBJ2-2|-
TGTGCCAGCAGACGTTGGGGGGATGTCGGGGAGCTGTTTTTT
CASRRWGDVGELFF
>-|TRBV4-2|TRBJ2-1|-
TGTGCCAGCAGCCAACAGGGCCTGACCAATGAGCAGTTCTTC
CASSQQGLTNEQFF
>TRBD2|TRBV7-9|TRBJ2-3|-
TGTGCCAGCAGCCCGGGGACTAGATCACGCTTAGGGTTTCCAGATACGCAGTATTTT
CASSPGTRSRLGFPDTQYF
>-|TRBV18|TRBJ1-2|-
TGTGCCAGCTCACCGGGGGCACAGACTTATGGCTACACCTTC
CASSPGAQTYGYTF
>-|TRBV24-1|TRBJ1-2|once
TGTGCCACCAGTGATAGGGGTAACTATGGCTACACCTTC
CATSDRGNYGYTF
>-|TRBV28|TRBJ1-4|-
TGTGCCAGCAGCCTGACAGCGATTAATGAAAAACTGTTTTTT
CASSLTAINEKLFF
>-|TRBV18|TRBJ2-3|-
TGTGCCAGCTCATCCGGTGGCGGTCTAGATACGCAGTATTTT
CASSSGGGLDTQYF
>-|TRBV6-2/TRBV6-3|TRBJ1-2|-
TGTGCCAGCAGTTACTCAGGGGGATCCAACTATGGCTACACCTTC
CASSYSGGSNYGYTF
>TRBD1|TRBV5-1|TRBJ2-5|few
TGCGCCAGCAGCGGAATGACAGGGGAAGAGACCCAGTACTTC
CASSGMTGEETQYF
>TRBD2|TRBV5-1|TRBJ2-3|-
TGCGCCAGCAGCCAGGGACTAGAACTTCGCAGGGAGTATTTT
CASSQGLELRREYF
>TRBD1|TRBV5-5|TRBJ1-4|few
TGTGCCAGCAGCTTGGCACCGACACAGGGGCAGGAAAAACTGTTTTTT
CASSLAPTQGQEKLFF
>-|TRBV7-2|TRBJ2-1|-
TGTGCCAGCAGCTTTAGCGGAACCTCCTACAATGAGCAGTTCTTC
CASSFSGTSYNEQFF
>-|TRBV9|TRBJ1-2|-
TGTGCCAGCAGCGCTCCGCGGGGAGGGGATGACTACACCTTC
CASSAPRGGDDYTF
>TRBD1|TRBV19|TRBJ1-2|-
TGTGCCAGTACCGCAGGGACAGTCAGGGGCGGCTACACCTTC
CASTAGTVRGGYTF
>-|TRBV5-3|TRBJ2-1|-
TGTGCCAGAAGCTTCAGGGCAGCTTACAATGAGCAGTTCTTC
CARSFRAAYNEQFF
>TRBD2|TRBV16|TRBJ2-1|-
TGTGCCAGCAGCCAACTAGCGGGGGGGCCTAGGGAGCAGTTCTTC
CASSQLAGGPREQFF
>-|TRBV30|TRBJ1-2|few
TGTGCCTGGAGGAGTGCAGGGCGATATGGCTACACCTTC
CAWRSAGRYGYTF
>TRBD2|TRBV11-2|TRBJ2-7|few
TGTGCCAGCAGCCCCCTAAGGGGGGGACTAGCGGCCCTTAGGCCTCAGCAGTACTTC
CASSPLRGGLAALRPQQYF
>-|TRBV5-4|TRBJ2-1|few
TGTGCCAGCAGCTTAGCGAACAATGAGCAGTTCTTC
CASSLANNEQFF
>-|TRBV7-9|TRBJ2-3|-
TGTGCCAGCAGCTTAGCGGCTAGCACAGATACGCAGTATTTT
CASSLAASTDTQYF
>TRBD1|TRBV5-6|TRBJ1-1|-
TGTGCCAGCAGCTTGGCCGGGGGACAGGGTTATTTCTTT
CASSLAGGQGYFF
>-|TRBV10-1|TRBJ2-3|-
TGCGCCAGCAGTGTGGGCGGGGGCCCGATTGATACGCAGTATTTT
CASSVGGGPIDTQYF
>-|TRBV19|TRBJ1-1|-
TGTGCCAGTAGTATAGAAGGACACGCTGAAGCTTTCTTT
CASSIEGHAEAFF
>TRBD1|TRBV3-1/TRBV3-2|TRBJ1-1|-
TGTGCCAGCAGCCAGGCCGGCACAGGGGATGAAGCTTTCTTT
CASSQAGTGDEAFF
>-|TRBV3-1/TRBV3-2|TRBJ2-1|-
TGTGCCAGCAGCCTCACCTACAATGAGCAGTTCTTC
CASSLTYNEQFF
>-|TRBV6-5|TRBJ1-1|once
TGTGCCAGCGAGGGTCTGAACACTGAAGCTTTCTTT
CASEGLNTEAFF
>TRBD1|TRBV7-9|TRBJ1-2|-
TGTGCCAGCAGCCTTAAAGGGGACAGCCGCCCAGGCTACACCTTC
CASSLKGDSRPGYTF
>-|TRBV3-1/TRBV3-2|TRBJ2-3|-
TGTGCCAGCAGCCCCCGTGGTCGGGGCACAGATACGCAGTATTTT
CASSPRGRGTDTQYF
>-|TRBV2|TRBJ2-3|-
TGTGCCAGCAGTGAGGGCCATGGCACAGATACGCAGTATTTT
CASSEGHGTDTQYF
>-|TRBV30|TRBJ1-5|-
TGTGCCTGGAGTAGCGACTCCAATCAGCCCCAGCATTTT
CAWSSDSNQPQHF
>-|TRBV7-9|TRBJ1-2|once
TGTGCCAGCAGCCAGTCGGACACCTACGGGGGCTACACCTTC
CASSQSDTYGGYTF